The 20 T cell receptor beta chains in this list originate from one sample, sequenced in a study of cytomegalovirus exposure and HLA in healthy donors. The PCR contained 60 Vbeta and 13 Jbeta primers. Clones were read by immunoSEQ multiplex PCR, and TCRdb kept only the in-frame ones, dropping some. The table has 100,000 to 150,000 clones, 80% seen once. Input material: PBMCs. These receptor sequences come from a man younger than 45 in good health and CMV-seronegative.

J is TRBJ2-7 and V is TRBV11-2; 7 nucleotides agree with TRBD1. The germline V gene has CDR1 SGHAT and CDR2 FQNNGV. This CDR3 spans 13 amino acids. V gave up 2 bases and J gave up 6 bases; unmatched junction bases: 4. The DNA of the CDR3 is TGTGCCAGCAGCTTAATCAGGGGGTCCGAGCAGTACTTC. Translation: CASSLIRGSEQYF.

CDR3 loop: CASSPAGTGLGYTF. In DNA form, the CDR3 reads TGCGCCAGCAGCCCGGCCGGGACAGGGCTCGGCTACACCTTC. The V and J genes are TRBV4-3 and TRBJ1-2; 9 bases agree with TRBD1. The CDR3 contains 14 residues. Germline V lookup: CDR1 LGHNA, CDR2 YSLEER. After removal of 4 bases from V and 8 bases from J, the junction contained 8 bases not matched to a gene.

The J gene is TRBJ1-1, the V gene TRBV6-1, with D perhaps matching TRBD1 (5 bases). This CDR3 region has 14 residues. Between the trimmed V and J ends, which lost 6 bases and 6 bases, there was a span of 17 bases. Germline lookup yields CDR1 MNHNS and CDR2 SASEGT. As DNA, the CDR3 is TGTGCCAGCAGCCGCGGGACGGGCGGAGCTGAAGCTTTCTTT. Protein sequence: CASSRGTGGAEAFF.

The J gene is TRBJ1-1, the V gene TRBV13; D gene unclear. CDR1 is PRHDT, CDR2 FYEKMQ, per germline (reference sequence). The V end lost 3 bases, the J end lost 5 bases, and 7 bases lay between the germline ends. This CDR3 contains 12 residues. The CDR3 reads CASSFGETEAFF. The CDR3, as DNA: TGTGCCAGCAGCTTCGGTGAGACTGAAGCTTTCTTT.

This chain uses TRBV6-1 with TRBJ1-2; the D gene is possibly TRBD1 (6 bases). CDR1 is MNHNS and CDR2 is SASEGT in the germline V gene. CDR3 length: 14 amino acids. Trimming removed 7 bases from V and 8 bases from J, with 20 bases in between. The CDR3 bases are TGTGCCAGCACAGGGGACGGAGCTATCGGGGGCTACACCTTC. This sequence encodes CASTGDGAIGGYTF.

The chain uses TRBV5-4 and TRBJ2-7, with 8 bases fitting TRBD1. CDR3 length: 14 amino acids. Germline-derived CDR1 and CDR2 are SGHNT and YYREEE (reference sequence). The trim removed 5 bases at V and 2 bases at J, leaving 6 bases unmatched. CDR3 in DNA: TGTGCCAGCAGTAACCGACAGGGGACCTACGAGCAGTACTTC. Its translation: CASSNRQGTYEQYF.

J is TRBJ2-3 and V is TRBV28; 7 bases agree with TRBD1. This CDR3 is 15 amino acids long. J was trimmed by 2 bases and V by 6 bases; bases with no gene match: 8. Germline values: CDR1 MDHEN, CDR2 SYDVKM. The CDR3 DNA reads as TGTGCCAGCAGCACTTTGGACAGGCCCACAGATACGCAGTATTTT. This translates into CASSTLDRPTDTQYF. The full variable domain, in which reference TRBV28 and TRBJ2-3 provide the parts outside the CDR3, is DVKVTQSSRYLVKRTGEKVFLECVQDMDHENMFWYRQDPGLGLRLIYFSYDVKMKEKGDIPEGYSVSREKKERFSLILESASTNQTSMYLCASSTLDRPTDTQYFGPGTRLTVL.

In DNA, the CDR3 is TGCGCCAGCAGAAACCTGACAGTATTGAACACTGAAGCTTTCTTT. This codes for CASRNLTVLNTEAFF. The chain is built from TRBV10-2 and TRBJ1-1, with a weak D call TRBD1 (5 bases). The V gene's germline CDR1 is WSHSY and CDR2 SAAADI. The CDR3 consists of 15 residues. The germline V and J ends were trimmed by 6 bases and 0 bases, with 14 bases remaining between them.

This rearrangement joins TRBV19 to TRBJ2-5, with 7 bases matching TRBD1. The CDR3 covers 14 residues. The V gene end was trimmed by 3 bases and the J gene end by 2 bases; junction bases not matched to a gene: 3. Germline V gene sequence: CDR1 LNHDA, CDR2 SQIVND (reference sequence). In nucleotides, the CDR3 is TGTGCCAGTAGTATTGAGGGACAGCAAGAGACCCAGTACTTC. Residues: CASSIEGQQETQYF.

The genes are TRBV9 and TRBJ2-1; 12 nucleotides line up with TRBD2. V trimming: 3 bases; J trimming: 9 bases; junction bases outside the gene matches: 4. CDR1 is SGDLS, CDR2 YYNGEE, per germline. This CDR3 contains 14 residues. The CDR3 sequence: CASSATSGGGEQFF. CDR3 coding DNA: TGTGCCAGCAGCGCGACTAGCGGGGGAGGTGAGCAGTTCTTC.

The chain is built from TRBV19 and TRBJ2-3; 13 bases align to TRBD2. The CDR3 extends over 18 amino acids. Losses at the gene ends were 9 bases for V and 8 bases for J; bases not matched to a gene: 20. The germline V gene encodes CDR1 LNHDA and CDR2 SQIVND (reference sequence). The CDR3 reads CASSPDLPGTSGVGTQYF. CDR3 nucleotides: TGTGCCAGCTCCCCGGACCTCCCGGGGACTAGCGGGGTTGGTACGCAGTATTTT. The variable domain in full, completed from reference TRBV19 and TRBJ2-3, reads DGGITQSPKYLFRKEGQNVTLSCEQNLNHDAMYWYRQDPGQGLRLIYYSQIVNDFQKGDIAEGYSVSREKKESFPLTVTSAQKNPTAFYLCASSPDLPGTSGVGTQYFGPGTRLTVL.

V is TRBV7-2 and J is TRBJ1-2; 10 bases fit TRBD1. The CDR3 contains 15 residues. With 4 bases clipped from V and 8 bases from J, the junction kept 10 bases outside the gene matches. The V gene's germline CDR1 is SGHTA and CDR2 FQGNSA. The CDR3 here is CASSSGQGDVRGYTF. CDR3 nucleotides: TGTGCCAGCAGCTCTGGACAGGGGGACGTAAGGGGCTACACCTTC.

The J gene is TRBJ2-3, the V gene TRBV6-1; 10 bases map to TRBD1. The CDR3 has 15 amino acids. Trimming at V came to 4 bases and at J to 4 bases, leaving 5 bases not matched to a gene. Looked up from germline, CDR1 is MNHNS and CDR2 is SASEGT. CDR3 sequence (DNA): TGTGCCAGCAGTGGGTGGGACAGGGGCGCAGATACGCAGTATTTT. Protein: CASSGWDRGADTQYF.

V gene TRBV2 combines with J gene TRBJ2-1; D remains ambiguous. Trimming removed 6 bases at V and 5 bases at J, with 14 bases between. Germline lookup yields CDR1 SNHLY and CDR2 FYNNEI. The CDR3 has 14 residues. The CDR3 reads CASRTGPPNNEQFF. The CDR3 coding sequence is TGTGCCAGCAGGACGGGTCCACCTAACAATGAGCAGTTCTTC. Full variable domain (rest looked up from reference TRBV2 and TRBJ2-1): EPEVTQTPSHQVTQMGQEVILRCVPISNHLYFYWYRQILGQKVEFLVSFYNNEISEKSEIFDDQFSVERPDGSNFTLKIRSTKLEDSAMYFCASRTGPPNNEQFFGPGTRLTVL.

The CDR3 loop reads CASSRLGGGNYGYTF. CDR3 DNA sequence: TGTGCCAGCAGCCGACTCGGCGGGGGGAACTATGGCTACACCTTC. The chain couples TRBV25-1 to TRBJ1-2; D may be TRBD1 (5 bases). V dropped 6 bases and J dropped 2 bases, with 16 bases sitting between them. The CDR3 length is 15 residues. The germline CDR1 and CDR2 sequences are MGHDK and SYGVNS.

The chain links TRBV7-2 to TRBJ1-6, with 7 bases matching TRBD1. CDR3 length: 14 amino acids. CDR1 and CDR2 from the germline V gene are SGHTA and FQGNSA. The junction had 8 bases not matched to a gene; V was cut back by 5 bases and J by 10 bases. The CDR3 sequence is CASSRDSYGSPLHF. CDR3 DNA sequence: TGTGCCAGCAGCCGGGACAGCTATGGGTCACCCCTCCACTTT. Full variable domain (rest looked up from reference TRBV7-2 and TRBJ1-6): GAGVSQSPSNKVTEKGKDVELRCDPISGHTALYWYRQSLGQGLEFLIYFQGNSAPDKSGLPSDRFSAERTGGSVSTLTIQRTQQEDSAVYLCASSRDSYGSPLHFGNGTRLTVT.

This clone appeared once. The rearrangement uses TRBV9 and TRBJ1-3; D perhaps matches TRBD1 (5 bases). V shed 3 bases and J shed 2 bases, with 12 bases lying between them. The CDR3 loop spans 15 amino acids. Germline V gene data show CDR1 as SGDLS and CDR2 as YYNGEE. This chain's CDR3 is CASSEGVVPGNTIYF. CDR3 DNA sequence: TGTGCCAGCAGCGAAGGGGTGGTCCCTGGAAACACCATATATTTT. Drawing the rest from reference TRBV9 and TRBJ1-3, the complete variable domain is DSGVTQTPKHLITATGQRVTLRCSPRSGDLSVYWYQQSLDQGLQFLIQYYNGEERAKGNILERFSAQQFPDLHSELNLSSLELGDSALYFCASSEGVVPGNTIYFGEGSWLTVV.

This chain uses TRBV6-5 with TRBJ2-7, with TRBD1 matching 7 bases. There are 16 residues in the CDR3. The ends lost 3 bases at V and 2 bases at J; junction bases unmatched: 10. Germline CDR1 is MNHEY and CDR2 is SVGAGI. The CDR3 bases are TGTGCCAGCAGTTATGGTCAGTCAGGGGGTACCTACGAGCAGTACTTC. It codes for CASSYGQSGGTYEQYF.

CDR3 DNA: TGTGCCAGCAGCCTCCGGACAGGGAACCAAGAGACCCAGTACTTC. Translation: CASSLRTGNQETQYF. This chain links TRBV9 with TRBJ2-5, with TRBD1 matching over 8 bases. Germline CDR1 SGDLS, CDR2 YYNGEE. The CDR3 is 15 amino acids. The ends lost 4 bases at V and 0 bases at J; junction bases unmatched: 5.

This chain connects TRBV5-1 to TRBJ2-3; the match to TRBD2 covers 15 bases. The CDR3 loop spans 18 amino acids. Germline-derived CDR1 and CDR2 are SGHRS and YFSETQ. The J segment lost 1 base and the V segment lost 3 bases, leaving 6 bases of the junction unmatched. The chain's CDR3 is CASSSGLAGGQGTDTQYF. The CDR3 DNA sequence: TGCGCCAGCAGCTCCGGACTAGCGGGGGGGCAAGGCACAGATACGCAGTATTTT. Together with reference TRBV5-1 and TRBJ2-3, the CDR3 gives the full variable domain: KAGVTQTPRYLIKTRGQQVTLSCSPISGHRSVSWYQQTPGQGLQFLFEYFSETQRNKGNFPGRFSGRQFSNSRSEMNVSTLELGDSALYLCASSSGLAGGQGTDTQYFGPGTRLTVL.